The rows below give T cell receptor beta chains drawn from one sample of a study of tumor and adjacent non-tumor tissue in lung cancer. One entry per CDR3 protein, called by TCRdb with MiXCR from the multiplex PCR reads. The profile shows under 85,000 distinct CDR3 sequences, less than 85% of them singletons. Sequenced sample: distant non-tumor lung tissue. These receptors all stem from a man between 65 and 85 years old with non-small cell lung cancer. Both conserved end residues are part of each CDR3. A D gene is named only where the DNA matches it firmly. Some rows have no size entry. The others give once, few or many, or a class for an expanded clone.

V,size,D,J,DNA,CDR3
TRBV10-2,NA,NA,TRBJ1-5,TGCGCCAGCGGCTGGGACGGGGAGAACCAGCCCCAGCATTTT,CASGWDGENQPQHF
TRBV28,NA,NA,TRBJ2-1,TGTGCCTGCAGCCGACAGATCGTCGCTCGGGTTGAGCAGTTCTTC,CACSRQIVARVEQFF
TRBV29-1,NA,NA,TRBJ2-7,TGCAGCGTTGATGACAGTTCCTACGTGCATTACTTC,CSVDDSSYVHYF
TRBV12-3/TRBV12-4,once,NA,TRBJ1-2,TGTGCCAGTAGTACCCGGAACAGGGATAGCTATGGCTACACCTTC,CASSTRNRDSYGYTF
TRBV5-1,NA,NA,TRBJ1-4,TGCGCCAGCAACCTAGATATTCGACTCCGAGGAGAAAAACTGTTTTTT,CASNLDIRLRGEKLFF
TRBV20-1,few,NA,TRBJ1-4,TGCAGTGTACAGCCTAATGAAAAACTGTTTTTT,CSVQPNEKLFF
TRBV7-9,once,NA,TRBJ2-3,TGTGCCAGCTCGGGGTATGAAGATACGCAGTATTTT,CASSGYEDTQYF
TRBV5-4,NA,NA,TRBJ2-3,TGTGCAAGCAGTTTACAGGGTCCAGATAAGCAGTATTTT,CASSLQGPDKQYF
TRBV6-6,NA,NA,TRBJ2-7,TGTGCCAGCAGTTATGTGTATGGACAGTACCGCAACTACGAGCGGTACTTC,CASSYVYGQYRNYERYF
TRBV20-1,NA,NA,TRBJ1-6,TGCAGTGCTTCTATCGGGGATTCGCATACACCCTTCCACTTT,CSASIGDSHTPFHF
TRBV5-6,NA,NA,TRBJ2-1,TGTGCCAGCAGCTTGCCCTCTTTGGATGATCAGCGCTTC,CASSLPSLDDQRF
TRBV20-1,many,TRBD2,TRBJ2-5,TGCAGTGCCCCTCCTGCCACTAGCGGAGAGACCCAGTACTTC,CSAPPATSGETQYF
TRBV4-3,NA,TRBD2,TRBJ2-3,TGCGCCAGCAGCCAAGATCTAGCGGGAGGGCCCGATACGCAGTTTTTT,CASSQDLAGGPDTQFF
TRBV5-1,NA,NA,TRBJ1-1,TGCGCCAGTAGCTCAGCCGGGACTTCGACCCGGAACATTGAAGCTTTCTTT,CASSSAGTSTRNIEAFF
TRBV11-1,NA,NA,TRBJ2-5,TGTCACAGTGCGTCAGGGGTTTCGGAGAACCAGTACTTC,CHSASGVSENQYF
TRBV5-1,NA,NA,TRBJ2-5,TGCGCCAGCAGCTTGTTGAGATTGGGACTTTCAGGGGGAGAGACCCAGTACTTC,CASSLLRLGLSGGETQYF
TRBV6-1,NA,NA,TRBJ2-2,TGTGCCAGATTCGGGGCGCCCGGGGAGCTGTTTTTT,CARFGAPGELFF
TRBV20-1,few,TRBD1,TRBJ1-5,TGCAGTGCTGGAGGACAGGGGCTATCGCAGAAGTCCCAGCATTTT,CSAGGQGLSQKSQHF
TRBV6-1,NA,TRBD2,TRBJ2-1,TGTGCCAGCAGTGCTATGATAGTGGGAGGGTATAAAGAGCAGTTCTTC,CASSAMIVGGYKEQFF
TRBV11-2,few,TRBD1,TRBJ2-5,TGTGTCAGCAGCCAGGGGACAGTAGGGCAAGAGACACAGTACTTC,CVSSQGTVGQETQYF
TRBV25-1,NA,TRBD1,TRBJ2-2,TGTGCCAGAAGGGCGACAGGGAACGCTTTAGGAGGGGAGCTGTTTTTT,CARRATGNALGGELFF
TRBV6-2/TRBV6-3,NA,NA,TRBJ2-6,TGTGCCAGCAGCCGCTCATTTAACTCTGGGTCCAACGTCCTGACTTTC,CASSRSFNSGSNVLTF
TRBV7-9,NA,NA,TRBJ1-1,TGTGCCAGTGCCATGGGGGGGGGCCGGACTGAAGCTTTCTTT,CASAMGGGRTEAFF
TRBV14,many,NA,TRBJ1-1,TGTGCCAGCAGCCAAGTTTTCACTGAAGCTTTCTTT,CASSQVFTEAFF
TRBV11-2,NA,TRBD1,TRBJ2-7,TGTGCAAGCAGCTTAAATCAGGGGGCCCCCTACGAGTTGTACTTC,CASSLNQGAPYELYF
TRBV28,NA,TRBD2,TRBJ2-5,TGTGCCAGCAGTTTACTTGGTCTCCAGACTAGCGGGAGAGGGGATGAGACCCAGTACTTC,CASSLLGLQTSGRGDETQYF
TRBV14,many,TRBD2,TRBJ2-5,TGTGCAAGCAGCCAAGCGGGGAACCAGTACTTC,CASSQAGNQYF
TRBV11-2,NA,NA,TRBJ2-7,TGTGCCACCAACTTGGGGACGGGGGCCTACGAGCAGTACTTC,CATNLGTGAYEQYF
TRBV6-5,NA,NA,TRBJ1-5,TGTGCCAGTAGAGGACGGTACAATCAGCCCCAGCATTTT,CASRGRYNQPQHF
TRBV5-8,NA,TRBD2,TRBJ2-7,TGTGCCAGCAGCTTGGGGACTAGCTCATACGAGCTGTACTTC,CASSLGTSSYELYF
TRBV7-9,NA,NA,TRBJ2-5,TGTGCCAGCAGCTTAATCATGAGGGGCCGAGAGACCCAGTACTTC,CASSLIMRGRETQYF
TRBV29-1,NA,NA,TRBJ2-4,TGCAACGTTGAAGGGGGAAAAATTGAGTACTTC,CNVEGGKIEYF